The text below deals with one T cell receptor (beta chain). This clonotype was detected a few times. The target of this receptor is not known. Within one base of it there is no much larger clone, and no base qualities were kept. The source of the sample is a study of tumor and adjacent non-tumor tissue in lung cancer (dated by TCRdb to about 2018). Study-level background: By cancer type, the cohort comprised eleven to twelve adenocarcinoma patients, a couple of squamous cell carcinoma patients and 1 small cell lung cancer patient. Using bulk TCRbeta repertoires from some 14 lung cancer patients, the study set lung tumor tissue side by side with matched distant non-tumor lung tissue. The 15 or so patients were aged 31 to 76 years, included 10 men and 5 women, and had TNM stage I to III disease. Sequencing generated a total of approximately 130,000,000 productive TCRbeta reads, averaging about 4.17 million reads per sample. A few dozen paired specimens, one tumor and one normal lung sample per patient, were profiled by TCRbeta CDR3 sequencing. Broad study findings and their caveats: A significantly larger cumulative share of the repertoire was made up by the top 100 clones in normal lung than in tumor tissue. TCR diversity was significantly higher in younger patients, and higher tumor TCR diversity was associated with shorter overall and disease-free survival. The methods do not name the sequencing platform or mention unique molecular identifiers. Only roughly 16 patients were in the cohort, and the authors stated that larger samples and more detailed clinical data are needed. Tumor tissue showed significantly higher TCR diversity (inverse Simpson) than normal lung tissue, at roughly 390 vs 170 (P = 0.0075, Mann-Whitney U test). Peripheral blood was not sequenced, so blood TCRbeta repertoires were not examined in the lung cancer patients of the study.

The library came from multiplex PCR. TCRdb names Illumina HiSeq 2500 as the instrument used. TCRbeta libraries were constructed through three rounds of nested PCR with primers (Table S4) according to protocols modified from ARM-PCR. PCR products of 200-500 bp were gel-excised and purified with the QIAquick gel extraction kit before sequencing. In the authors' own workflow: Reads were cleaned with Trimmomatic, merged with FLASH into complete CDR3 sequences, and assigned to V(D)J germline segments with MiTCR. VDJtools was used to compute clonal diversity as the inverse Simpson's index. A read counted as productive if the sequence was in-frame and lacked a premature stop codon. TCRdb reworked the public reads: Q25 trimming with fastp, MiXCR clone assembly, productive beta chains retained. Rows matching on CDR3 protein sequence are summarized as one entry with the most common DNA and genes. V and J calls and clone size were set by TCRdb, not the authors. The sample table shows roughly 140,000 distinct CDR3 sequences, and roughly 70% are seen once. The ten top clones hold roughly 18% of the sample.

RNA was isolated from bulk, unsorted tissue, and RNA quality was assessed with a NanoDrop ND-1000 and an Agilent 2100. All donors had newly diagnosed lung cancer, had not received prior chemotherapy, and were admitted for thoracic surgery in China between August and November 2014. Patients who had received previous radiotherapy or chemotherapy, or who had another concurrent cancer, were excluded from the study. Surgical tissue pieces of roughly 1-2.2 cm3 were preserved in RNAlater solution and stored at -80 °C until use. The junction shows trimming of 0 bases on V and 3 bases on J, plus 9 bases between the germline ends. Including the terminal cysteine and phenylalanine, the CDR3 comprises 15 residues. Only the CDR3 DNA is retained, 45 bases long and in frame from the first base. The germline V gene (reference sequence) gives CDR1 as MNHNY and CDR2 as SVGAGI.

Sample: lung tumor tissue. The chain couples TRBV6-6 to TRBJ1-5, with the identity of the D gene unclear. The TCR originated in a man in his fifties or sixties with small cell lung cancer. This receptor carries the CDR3 CASSYSGRDNQPQHF. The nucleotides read TGTGCCAGCAGTTACTCTGGTCGGGACAATCAGCCCCAGCATTTT.